This TCR beta chain was identified in a study of OX40 agonist ivuxolimab in advanced cancers. Germline CDR1 and CDR2: SGHNT and YYREEE (reference sequence). CDR3 size: 15 residues. Trimming cost V 0 bases and J 8 bases, with 15 bases left between them. Only in-frame clones appear in the TCRdb table, and some are missing; sequencing was by immunoSEQ multiplex PCR. The sample records around 62,000 clones, roughly 82% being singletons. This specimen consisted of CD4+ or CD8+ T cells sorted from blood, obtained in a trial of the OX40 agonist ivuxolimab. The chain is built from TRBV5-4 and TRBJ2-1; possibly TRBD1 for D (5 bases). The sequence was collected from an adult with an advanced solid tumor such as melanoma, head and neck, liver or kidney cancer. CDR3 region: CASSLVGALNDEQFF. CDR3 nucleotide sequence: TGTGCCAGCAGCTTGGTAGGGGCCTTGAACGATGAGCAGTTCTTC.